This TCR beta chain was captured in a study of vaccination effects on CD4 cells after COVID-19. The study's findings and limits: Few convalescent patients were included, and no early post-infection timepoints were sampled.

Assay: immunoSEQ multiplex PCR; the TCRdb copy retains only in-frame clones and omits some. The sample lists roughly 68,000 clones, about 67% occurring once. After expansion with viral peptide pools in the ViraFEST assay, antigen-specific CD4+ T cells were sequenced. Following a roughly 9-day culture, CD4+ T cells were purified. Two-dose vaccination with either BNT162b2 or mRNA-1273 was given to the participants. Negative nucleocapsid antibody tests before and after vaccination confirmed no previous SARS-CoV-2 infection. Researchers reported culturing 2 million to 2.5 million PBMC in each well, adding 8 to 10 IU/ml IL-2 and around 10 ug/ml peptides. Cultures received IL-2 medium that replaced half the medium on days 3 and 7. As for this clone: Its target is unknown.

This CDR3 contains 13 residues. V was cut by 2 bases and J by 3 bases, with 7 bases left in between. The chain joins TRBV12-3 or TRBV12-4 to TRBJ2-5; D is perhaps TRBD2 (5 bases). Sequencing was performed on CD4+ T cells from PBMCs cultured with HCoV-229E spike peptides, taken after COVID-19 vaccination. This clonotype originated in a human donor who received a COVID-19 vaccine. CDR3 in DNA: TGTGCCAGCAGTTTAAGAGGGAAAGAGACCCAGTACTTC. The encoded protein is CASSLRGKETQYF.